The 4 T cell receptor beta chains given below trace back to one sample, sequenced in a study of blood T cell repertoires in COVID-19. Assay: immunoSEQ multiplex PCR; the TCRdb copy retains only in-frame clones and omits some. The sample gives tens of thousands of clones, more than 75% of which show up once; about 7% is in the top ten. The sample was peripheral blood. Source of these receptors: a human donor with active COVID-19. The donor label of this sample is uncertain.

This sequence joins TRBV3-1 (or the pseudogene TRBV3-2) and TRBJ2-3, with 8 bases identical to TRBD2. Per the germline V gene, CDR1 is LGHDT and CDR2 is YNNKEL (reference sequence). Germline trimming cut 3 bases from V and 2 bases from J; bases unmatched to any gene: 4. The CDR3 has 15 amino acids. Written as DNA, the CDR3 is TGTGCCAGCAGCCACTATAGCGGGGACACAGATACGCAGTATTTT. This encodes CASSHYSGDTDTQYF.

J is TRBJ1-1 and V is TRBV11-2; D uncertain. From germline, CDR1 is SGHAT and CDR2 FQNNGV. There are 14 residues in the CDR3. The V gene lost 3 bases and the J gene lost 4 bases, with 12 bases spanning the gap. The DNA for the CDR3 is TGTGCCAGCAGCTTGGGAGGACCGACCACTGAAGCTTTCTTT. This translates into CASSLGGPTTEAFF.

This sequence joins TRBV5-1 and TRBJ2-7; TRBD1 aligns across 11 bases. In germline, CDR1 is SGHRS, CDR2 YFSETQ. The V and J ends lost 4 bases and 6 bases, in that order; junction bases with no gene match: 6. This CDR3 has 14 residues. CDR3 sequence: CASSPGTGGLEQYF. CDR3 DNA: TGCGCCAGCAGCCCCGGGACAGGGGGTCTCGAGCAGTACTTC.

The chain couples TRBV28 to TRBJ1-5; 9 bases are shared with TRBD1. From germline, CDR1 is MDHEN and CDR2 SYDVKM. Trimming removed 7 bases from V and 6 bases from J; junction bases left unmatched: 4. The CDR3 contains 13 residues. CDR3 DNA: TGTGCCAGCATAACAGGGGGCGGTCAGCCCCAGCATTTT. Protein sequence: CASITGGGQPQHF.